A selection of T cell receptor beta chains follows, all from one sample in a study of blood T cell repertoires in COVID-19. TCRdb keeps only in-frame clones here, not all; method: immunoSEQ multiplex PCR. The sample shows a few hundred thousand clones, 80% of them seen only once. Sequencing was carried out using PBMCs or T cells enriched from blood (not recorded which). All receptors come from a woman aged 40 to 49 with acute COVID-19. Each CDR3 is given with its conserved first and last residue. The D gene is left open where the match is weak. Only part of the rows carry a size: once, few, many, or a class if the clone is expanded.

NA,TRBD1,TRBJ2-1,14,TRBV7-2,CASSPDRFNNEQFF,TGTGCCAGCAGCCCGGACAGGTTTAACAATGAGCAGTTCTTC
NA,TRBD1,TRBJ2-2,16,TRBV6-1,CASSAPDRGLTGELFF,TGTGCCAGCAGTGCCCCGGACAGGGGGCTTACCGGGGAGCTGTTTTTT
NA,TRBD2,TRBJ2-7,16,TRBV28,CASSFTFGRDSYEQYF,TGTGCCAGCAGTTTTACTTTCGGGAGGGATAGCTACGAGCAGTACTTC
few,NA,TRBJ2-3,14,TRBV30,CAWSVERSTDTQYF,TGTGCCTGGAGTGTAGAGCGGAGCACAGATACGCAGTATTTT
NA,NA,TRBJ2-1,15,TRBV30,CAWSGVAVIYNEQFF,TGTGCCTGGAGTGGAGTAGCGGTGATCTACAATGAGCAGTTCTTC
NA,NA,TRBJ2-2,16,TRBV5-6,CASSLLAGSDTGELFF,TGTGCCAGCAGCTTGCTCGCGGGGTCGGACACCGGGGAGCTGTTTTTT
NA,NA,TRBJ1-2,16,TRBV2,CASSGSTRDRPYGYTF,TGTGCCAGCAGTGGGAGCACGCGGGACCGGCCCTATGGCTACACCTTC
once,TRBD2,TRBJ2-3,15,TRBV19,CASTGTSGSTDTQYF,TGTGCCAGTACCGGGACTAGCGGGAGCACAGATACGCAGTATTTT
NA,TRBD1,TRBJ2-7,15,TRBV27,CASRPSGQGNNEQYF,TGTGCCAGCAGGCCGTCCGGACAGGGGAACAACGAGCAGTACTTC
NA,TRBD2,TRBJ2-7,15,TRBV6-5,CASSSPLAGTYEQYF,TGTGCCAGCAGTTCACCGCTAGCGGGGACTTACGAGCAGTACTTC
NA,NA,TRBJ1-2,15,TRBV10-3,CAISGGRTGNYGYTF,TGTGCCATCAGTGGAGGGCGAACAGGGAACTATGGCTACACCTTC
NA,NA,TRBJ2-3,14,TRBV7-9,CASSSGLSTDTQYF,TGTGCCAGCAGCTCGGGACTTTCCACAGATACGCAGTATTTT
NA,TRBD1,TRBJ2-3,15,TRBV5-1,CASSTTGFSTDTQYF,TGCGCCAGCAGCACGACAGGGTTTAGCACAGATACGCAGTATTTT
NA,TRBD2,TRBJ2-7,19,TRBV7-2,CASSHFQAAGGQNGYEQYF,TGTGCCAGCAGCCACTTTCAAGCGGCGGGAGGGCAAAATGGATACGAGCAGTACTTC
NA,NA,TRBJ1-2,13,TRBV29-1,CSAEGTTSRGYTF,TGCAGCGCCGAAGGGACTACAAGTCGTGGCTACACCTTC
NA,TRBD1,TRBJ2-7,15,TRBV7-2,CASSSAGTGPYEQYF,TGTGCCAGCAGCTCAGCCGGGACAGGCCCGTACGAGCAGTACTTC
NA,NA,TRBJ1-2,10,TRBV20-1,CSARDNGYTF,TGCAGTGCTAGAGATAATGGCTACACCTTC
once,NA,TRBJ2-2,15,TRBV24-1,CATSAGLANTGELFF,TGTGCCACCAGTGCGGGACTCGCGAACACCGGGGAGCTGTTTTTT
NA,NA,TRBJ2-1,16,TRBV5-1,CASSLTGSRDRSEQFF,TGCGCCAGCAGCCTGACCGGGAGCCGGGATCGCAGTGAGCAGTTCTTC
NA,NA,TRBJ1-3,16,TRBV5-4,CASRGGPTASGNTIYF,TGTGCCAGCAGAGGGGGTCCGACGGCCTCAGGAAACACCATATATTTT
NA,NA,TRBJ1-4,17,TRBV18,CASSTMIVPQAEEKLFF,TGTGCCAGCTCAACAATGATCGTGCCGCAGGCAGAAGAAAAACTGTTTTTT
few,TRBD1,TRBJ2-7,13,TRBV28,CASRGTGEYEQYF,TGTGCCAGCAGGGGGACAGGGGAGTACGAGCAGTACTTC
NA,TRBD2,TRBJ2-7,16,TRBV19,CASSMELAGGTYEQYF,TGTGCCAGTAGTATGGAACTAGCGGGGGGGACCTACGAGCAGTACTTC
once,TRBD1,TRBJ1-4,18,TRBV19,CASSSWTGGAFTNEKLFF,TGTGCCAGTAGTTCCTGGACAGGGGGCGCGTTTACTAATGAAAAACTGTTTTTT
NA,NA,TRBJ1-2,14,TRBV19,CASSMGRLNYGYTF,TGTGCCAGTAGTATGGGCAGGTTAAACTATGGCTACACCTTC
few,NA,TRBJ2-5,19,TRBV18,CASSPLVTGETGRQETQYF,TGTGCCAGCTCACCACTTGTCACGGGGGAGACAGGGCGCCAAGAGACCCAGTACTTC
NA,NA,TRBJ2-7,14,TRBV7-3,CASSQRTDGYEQYF,TGTGCCAGCAGCCAAAGGACTGACGGCTACGAGCAGTACTTC
NA,TRBD2,TRBJ2-3,18,TRBV19,CASSSRYGTSGSSDTQYF,TGTGCCAGTAGTTCACGATACGGGACTAGCGGGAGCTCAGATACGCAGTATTTT
NA,NA,TRBJ2-2,13,TRBV28,CASRDINTGELFF,TGTGCCAGCCGCGACATAAACACCGGGGAGCTGTTTTTT